These T cell receptor beta chains were read from a single sample in a study of blood T cell repertoires in COVID-19. Only in-frame clones appear in the TCRdb table, and some are missing; sequencing was by immunoSEQ multiplex PCR. This table holds some 57,000 clones, 75% to 95% found once. The sample comprised peripheral blood. Source of these receptors: a man aged 50 or older with active COVID-19. Both conserved end residues are part of each CDR3. A D gene is named only where the DNA matches it firmly. The listing skips clone size in some rows; elsewhere it reads once, few, many or a size class.

V gene	clone size	D gene	J gene	CDR3 protein	CDR3 DNA
TRBV4-3	few	-	TRBJ1-6	CASSQRVGSPLHF	TGCGCCAGCAGCCAGAGGGTCGGTTCACCCCTCCACTTT
TRBV29-1	-	TRBD2	TRBJ2-7	CSVEGGAGDEQYF	TGCAGCGTTGAGGGGGGAGCGGGGGACGAGCAGTACTTC
TRBV27	-	TRBD2	TRBJ2-7	CASTGTSASYEQYF	TGTGCCAGCACCGGGACTAGCGCATCCTACGAGCAGTACTTC
TRBV5-4	-	TRBD2	TRBJ2-2	CASSLAGGNTGELFF	TGTGCCAGCAGTCTAGCGGGAGGGAACACCGGGGAGCTGTTTTTT
TRBV30	-	TRBD2	TRBJ2-5	CAWSPAGGQETQYF	TGTGCCTGGAGTCCAGCGGGAGGGCAAGAGACCCAGTACTTC
TRBV9	-	TRBD1	TRBJ2-2	CASSVEGAHLAGELFF	TGTGCCAGCAGCGTCGAGGGGGCGCATCTGGCCGGGGAGCTGTTTTTT
TRBV9	-	-	TRBJ2-3	CASSVGADTQYF	TGTGCCAGCAGCGTCGGGGCAGATACGCAGTATTTT
TRBV11-1	-	-	TRBJ2-1	CASSPRGSGYNEQFF	TGTGCCAGCAGCCCCCGGGGTAGCGGTTACAATGAGCAGTTCTTC
TRBV7-9	-	-	TRBJ1-6	CASSLYASSPLHF	TGTGCCAGCAGCTTGTACGCGAGCTCACCCCTCCACTTT
TRBV5-4	-	-	TRBJ1-1	CASGLTKNTEAFF	TGTGCCAGCGGCCTCACGAAGAACACTGAAGCTTTCTTT
TRBV12-5	-	TRBD1	TRBJ2-2	CASGDRGRTGELFF	TGTGCTAGTGGTGACAGGGGGCGCACCGGGGAGCTGTTTTTT
TRBV9	-	TRBD2	TRBJ2-1	CASSVGTSLEQFF	TGTGCCAGCAGCGTAGGGACTAGCCTTGAGCAGTTCTTC
TRBV6-2/TRBV6-3	once	TRBD2	TRBJ2-2	CASSPRLAGVNTGELFF	TGTGCCAGCAGTCCGCGGCTAGCGGGGGTTAACACCGGGGAGCTGTTTTTT
TRBV29-1	-	-	TRBJ1-2	CSVAGRYTYGYTF	TGCAGCGTTGCTGGCAGATACACCTATGGCTACACCTTC
TRBV11-2	-	TRBD2	TRBJ2-5	CASSLAAGGQETQYF	TGTGCCAGCAGCTTAGCGGCGGGGGGCCAAGAGACCCAGTACTTC
TRBV30	-	-	TRBJ2-5	CAWSRLGETQYF	TGTGCCTGGAGTCGACTAGGAGAGACCCAGTACTTC
TRBV29-1	-	TRBD2	TRBJ2-3	CSVPGLAGVRDTQYF	TGCAGCGTCCCGGGACTAGCGGGGGTGAGGGATACGCAGTATTTT
TRBV12-3/TRBV12-4	-	TRBD2	TRBJ2-7	CASSLTSGYEQYF	TGTGCCAGCAGTTTAACTAGCGGCTACGAGCAGTACTTC
TRBV27	-	TRBD1	TRBJ1-2	CASRVAGGNYGYTF	TGTGCCAGCAGAGTCGCAGGGGGCAACTATGGCTACACCTTC
TRBV19	once	TRBD1	TRBJ2-7	CATGTGSYEQYF	TGTGCCACCGGGACAGGCTCCTACGAGCAGTACTTC
TRBV5-1	-	TRBD1	TRBJ2-2	CASSWTGPAWTGELFF	TGCGCCAGCAGCTGGACAGGTCCGGCTTGGACCGGGGAGCTGTTTTTT
TRBV5-4	-	TRBD1	TRBJ1-2	CASSYRTGGYTF	TGTGCCAGCAGTTATAGGACAGGTGGCTACACCTTC
TRBV10-3	-	TRBD2	TRBJ2-7	CAISGRTSGPGGQYF	TGTGCCATCAGTGGCCGGACTAGCGGTCCCGGGGGGCAGTACTTC
TRBV19	-	-	TRBJ2-7	CASTEGPGVSYEQYF	TGTGCCAGTACTGAGGGGCCAGGGGTCTCCTACGAGCAGTACTTC
TRBV5-8	-	TRBD2	TRBJ2-4	CASSLRSGLAGGANIQYF	TGTGCCAGCAGCCTACGGTCCGGACTAGCGGGAGGCGCGAACATTCAGTACTTC
TRBV6-5	-	-	TRBJ2-6	CASSTGLSGANVLTF	TGTGCCAGCAGCACGGGGTTATCTGGGGCCAACGTCCTGACTTTC
TRBV28	-	TRBD1	TRBJ2-7	CASTDRGEQYF	TGTGCCAGCACCGACAGGGGCGAGCAGTACTTC
TRBV5-1	once	-	TRBJ2-3	CASSWEYTDTQYF	TGCGCCAGCAGCTGGGAGTACACAGATACGCAGTATTTT
TRBV13	-	TRBD1	TRBJ2-1	CASSSLDRGHNEQFF	TGTGCCAGCAGCTCCCTGGACAGGGGACACAATGAGCAGTTCTTC
TRBV9	-	-	TRBJ1-2	CASSAGLGGYTF	TGTGCCAGCAGCGCAGGGTTGGGAGGCTACACCTTC
TRBV28	-	-	TRBJ1-4	CASSPLGRLNEKLFF	TGTGCCAGCAGTCCCCTGGGGCGGTTGAATGAAAAACTGTTTTTT
TRBV11-2	-	TRBD1	TRBJ1-1	CASSSTGEYTEAFF	TGTGCCAGCAGCTCGACAGGGGAGTACACTGAAGCTTTCTTT
TRBV19	-	TRBD1	TRBJ2-7	CASSSSARGSYEQYF	TGTGCCAGTAGTAGCTCGGCCAGGGGGTCCTACGAGCAGTACTTC
TRBV7-9	-	-	TRBJ2-7	CASSTQEDSYEQYF	TGTGCCAGCAGCACCCAAGAGGACTCCTACGAGCAGTACTTC
TRBV29-1	-	-	TRBJ2-1	CSAHSGSYNEQFF	TGCAGCGCCCATAGCGGCTCCTACAATGAGCAGTTCTTC
TRBV20-1	-	TRBD2	TRBJ2-2	CSASSGGLNTGELFF	TGCAGTGCTAGTAGCGGGGGGCTGAACACCGGGGAGCTGTTTTTT
TRBV7-9	-	TRBD1	TRBJ1-4	CASSQGQGTNEKLFF	TGTGCCAGCAGCCAAGGACAGGGAACTAATGAAAAACTGTTTTTT
TRBV5-1	-	-	TRBJ1-3	CASSLVGDAGNTIYF	TGCGCCAGCAGCTTGGTAGGGGATGCTGGAAACACCATATATTTT
TRBV5-1	-	TRBD2	TRBJ2-7	CASSPGGGEGEQYF	TGCGCCAGCAGCCCGGGGGGAGGGGAAGGCGAGCAGTACTTC
TRBV27	-	-	TRBJ2-2	CASSQDRPSNTGELFF	TGTGCCAGCAGCCAAGACAGGCCATCGAACACCGGGGAGCTGTTTTTT
TRBV6-5	-	-	TRBJ1-2	CASSPWGVSNGYTF	TGTGCCAGCAGCCCCTGGGGGGTGTCGAATGGCTACACCTTC
TRBV4-2	medium-sized	-	TRBJ2-7	CASRPTEKDEQYF	TGTGCCAGCAGACCCACCGAGAAAGACGAGCAGTACTTC
TRBV4-2	-	TRBD1	TRBJ2-5	CASSRGTGHPQGGETQYF	TGTGCCAGCTCAAGGGGGACAGGGCATCCTCAAGGGGGAGAGACCCAGTACTTC
TRBV30	-	-	TRBJ2-7	CAWKTGSYEQYF	TGTGCCTGGAAGACAGGCTCCTACGAGCAGTACTTC
TRBV7-2	-	TRBD2	TRBJ2-7	CASSLSGASYEQYF	TGTGCCAGCAGCCTAAGCGGGGCATCCTACGAGCAGTACTTC
TRBV28	-	TRBD2	TRBJ2-1	CASSRASGHNEQFF	TGTGCCAGCAGTAGGGCTAGCGGACACAATGAGCAGTTCTTC
TRBV6-6	-	TRBD2	TRBJ2-2	CASSQLRGGRAPGELFF	TGTGCCAGCAGTCAACTAAGGGGCGGGAGGGCCCCCGGGGAGCTGTTTTTT
TRBV7-2	-	TRBD2	TRBJ2-1	CASSFTSGGASGEQFF	TGTGCCAGCAGCTTCACTAGCGGGGGGGCTTCAGGCGAGCAGTTCTTC